The T cell receptor (beta chain) under discussion was sequenced for a study of identical twins. MiXCR, applied by TCRdb to the 5' RACE reads, yields one record per CDR3 protein. The sample includes approximately 490,000 distinct CDR3 sequences, 20% to 25% of them seen just once. The V end lost 5 bases, the J end lost 3 bases, and 19 bases lay between the germline ends. The CDR3 is made up of 16 amino acids. The germline V gene encodes CDR1 SEHNR and CDR2 FQNEAQ (reference sequence). The same sample was also used in a study of yellow fever vaccine responses in identical twins.

This sequence joins TRBV7-9 and TRBJ1-2; possibly TRBD1 for D (6 bases). Sequenced sample: CD4+ T cells sorted from blood. This receptor was identified in a woman aged 18-29 years in good health. CDR3 DNA: TGTGCCAGCAGCCGAGAGGGGACACCCGGCCACTATGGCTACACCTTC. This translates into CASSREGTPGHYGYTF.